This is a list of T cell receptor beta chains from one sample in a study of T-cell reconstitution after alpha-beta-depleted transplantation in children. TCRdb analysed the PCR reads with MiXCR anew, one entry per CDR3 protein. The table shows approximately 250,000 distinct CDR3 sequences, with 9% to 10% occurring only once. Here the sequenced sample was PBMCs from the stem cell graft donor, taken from the stem cell graft. The receptors stem from a human donor who donated a stem cell graft to a child with SCID. Each CDR3 is given with its conserved first and last residue. Fields, in order: D gene, clone size, J gene, V gene, CDR3 length, CDR3 protein, CDR3 DNA. The D gene is left open where the match is weak. Clone sizes are given selectively: once, few, many, or a class where the clone is expanded.

d_gene: .
abundance: many
j_gene: TRBJ2-5
v_gene: TRBV5-6
len: 14
CDR3aa: CASSLVGTQETQYF
CDR3nt: TGTGCCAGCAGCTTGGTGGGAACCCAAGAGACCCAGTACTTC

d_gene: .
abundance: .
j_gene: TRBJ2-2
v_gene: TRBV5-5
len: 17
CDR3aa: CASSLDLGTANTGELFF
CDR3nt: TGTGCCAGCAGCTTGGATTTAGGGACGGCGAACACCGGGGAGCTGTTTTTT

d_gene: .
abundance: many
j_gene: TRBJ1-3
v_gene: TRBV7-8
len: 14
CDR3aa: CASTLGGSGNTIYF
CDR3nt: TGTGCCAGCACCTTAGGTGGCTCTGGAAACACCATATATTTT

d_gene: .
abundance: many
j_gene: TRBJ2-5
v_gene: TRBV20-1
len: 13
CDR3aa: CSARWQGQETQYF
CDR3nt: TGCAGTGCTAGGTGGCAGGGGCAAGAGACCCAGTACTTC

d_gene: .
abundance: many
j_gene: TRBJ2-1
v_gene: TRBV6-2/TRBV6-3
len: 12
CDR3aa: CASSYRGGEQFF
CDR3nt: TGTGCCAGCAGTTACAGGGGGGGTGAGCAGTTCTTC

d_gene: .
abundance: .
j_gene: TRBJ1-1
v_gene: TRBV6-5
len: 13
CDR3aa: CASSFSGDTEAFF
CDR3nt: TGTGCCAGCAGTTTCTCTGGTGACACTGAAGCTTTCTTT

d_gene: .
abundance: many
j_gene: TRBJ2-1
v_gene: TRBV5-1
len: 17
CDR3aa: CASSLFRAGSSYNEQFF
CDR3nt: TGCGCCAGCAGCTTGTTTCGGGCAGGAAGCTCCTACAATGAGCAGTTCTTC

d_gene: .
abundance: many
j_gene: TRBJ2-7
v_gene: TRBV6-2/TRBV6-3
len: 14
CDR3aa: CATLLAESSYEQYF
CDR3nt: TGTGCCACCCTCCTCGCGGAGAGCTCCTACGAGCAGTACTTC

d_gene: .
abundance: .
j_gene: TRBJ2-2
v_gene: TRBV11-2
len: 20
CDR3aa: CASSYTGSLSLYANTGELFF
CDR3nt: TGTGCCAGCAGCTACACCGGGTCCTTGTCCCTGTACGCGAACACCGGGGAGCTGTTTTTT

d_gene: .
abundance: many
j_gene: TRBJ2-1
v_gene: TRBV20-1
len: 13
CDR3aa: CSARVSVRSEQFF
CDR3nt: TGCAGTGCTAGAGTATCAGTGAGGAGTGAGCAGTTCTTC

d_gene: .
abundance: many
j_gene: TRBJ2-3
v_gene: TRBV4-2
len: 16
CDR3aa: CASSPGVVGDTDTQYF
CDR3nt: TGTGCCAGCAGCCCTGGGGTCGTCGGGGACACAGATACGCAGTATTTT

d_gene: .
abundance: many
j_gene: TRBJ1-4
v_gene: TRBV5-1
len: 15
CDR3aa: CASSLDGSSNEKLFF
CDR3nt: TGCGCCAGCAGCTTGGACGGCAGCTCGAATGAAAAACTGTTTTTT

d_gene: .
abundance: many
j_gene: TRBJ1-2
v_gene: TRBV5-1
len: 14
CDR3aa: CASSLVQGNYGYTF
CDR3nt: TGCGCCAGCAGCTTGGTGCAGGGGAACTATGGCTACACCTTC

d_gene: .
abundance: many
j_gene: TRBJ2-2
v_gene: TRBV5-1
len: 15
CDR3aa: CASSYRDKNTGELFF
CDR3nt: TGCGCCAGCAGCTACCGGGACAAGAACACCGGGGAGCTGTTTTTT

d_gene: .
abundance: many
j_gene: TRBJ2-2
v_gene: TRBV10-3
len: 14
CDR3aa: CAISELGNTGELFF
CDR3nt: TGTGCCATCAGTGAATTGGGGAACACCGGGGAGCTGTTTTTT

d_gene: TRBD1
abundance: .
j_gene: TRBJ1-2
v_gene: TRBV18
len: 13
CDR3aa: CASSHGQAYGYTF
CDR3nt: TGTGCCAGCTCCCACGGACAGGCTTATGGCTACACCTTC

d_gene: .
abundance: many
j_gene: TRBJ1-5
v_gene: TRBV20-1
len: 13
CDR3aa: CSASQNSNQPQHF
CDR3nt: TGCAGTGCTAGTCAGAATAGCAATCAGCCCCAGCATTTT

d_gene: TRBD1
abundance: few
j_gene: TRBJ2-7
v_gene: TRBV5-5
len: 14
CDR3aa: CASSLGQGAREQYF
CDR3nt: TGTGCCAGCAGCCTCGGACAGGGGGCACGGGAGCAGTACTTC

d_gene: .
abundance: many
j_gene: TRBJ1-3
v_gene: TRBV18
len: 15
CDR3aa: CASSSGPGSGNTIYF
CDR3nt: TGTGCCAGCTCATCCGGCCCAGGCTCTGGAAACACCATATATTTT

d_gene: .
abundance: .
j_gene: TRBJ2-1
v_gene: TRBV7-9
len: 14
CDR3aa: CASSLGGRVNEQFF
CDR3nt: TGTGCCAGCAGCTTAGGCGGCAGGGTCAATGAGCAGTTCTTC

d_gene: TRBD2
abundance: many
j_gene: TRBJ2-3
v_gene: TRBV5-1
len: 15
CDR3aa: CASSLGLARPDTQYF
CDR3nt: TGCGCCAGCAGCCTGGGACTAGCCCGGCCAGATACGCAGTATTTT

d_gene: TRBD2
abundance: many
j_gene: TRBJ2-5
v_gene: TRBV20-1
len: 15
CDR3aa: CSASGQRGPQETQYF
CDR3nt: TGCAGTGCTAGTGGCCAGCGGGGGCCCCAAGAGACCCAGTACTTC

d_gene: TRBD2
abundance: .
j_gene: TRBJ2-3
v_gene: TRBV6-2/TRBV6-3
len: 21
CDR3aa: CASSYWIPAGDLHYPTDTPYF
CDR3nt: TGTGCCAGCAGTTACTGGATCCCGGCGGGAGACCTGCACTATCCCACAGATACACCGTATTTT

d_gene: .
abundance: many
j_gene: TRBJ2-7
v_gene: TRBV12-3/TRBV12-4
len: 15
CDR3aa: CASSPGRAIPYEQYF
CDR3nt: TGTGCCAGCAGCCCGGGACGTGCGATACCCTACGAGCAGTACTTC

d_gene: TRBD1
abundance: many
j_gene: TRBJ2-7
v_gene: TRBV9
len: 14
CDR3aa: CASSVEGATYEQYF
CDR3nt: TGTGCCAGCAGCGTAGAGGGGGCGACCTACGAGCAGTACTTC

d_gene: .
abundance: many
j_gene: TRBJ1-2
v_gene: TRBV20-1
len: 16
CDR3aa: CSASPSLGLGDYGYTF
CDR3nt: TGCAGTGCTAGCCCCTCACTCGGCCTCGGGGACTATGGCTACACCTTC

d_gene: .
abundance: few
j_gene: TRBJ2-7
v_gene: TRBV19
len: 14
CDR3aa: CASSIKEDHYEQYF
CDR3nt: TGTGCCAGTAGTATTAAGGAGGACCACTACGAGCAGTACTTC

d_gene: TRBD1
abundance: many
j_gene: TRBJ2-1
v_gene: TRBV5-1
len: 18
CDR3aa: CASSPQPLGTGYYNEQFF
CDR3nt: TGCGCCAGCAGCCCCCAGCCCCTCGGGACAGGGTACTACAATGAGCAGTTCTTC

d_gene: .
abundance: .
j_gene: TRBJ2-1
v_gene: TRBV20-1
len: 15
CDR3aa: CSATAVGGFYNEQFF
CDR3nt: TGCAGTGCTACCGCGGTTGGCGGGTTCTACAATGAGCAGTTCTTC

d_gene: TRBD2
abundance: few
j_gene: TRBJ2-3
v_gene: TRBV28
len: 17
CDR3aa: CASSFPTSGVGVGTQYF
CDR3nt: TGTGCCAGCAGTTTCCCGACTAGCGGGGTTGGAGTAGGTACGCAGTATTTT

d_gene: TRBD1
abundance: many
j_gene: TRBJ1-2
v_gene: TRBV6-6
len: 13
CDR3aa: CASSPPTGVGYTF
CDR3nt: TGTGCCAGCAGTCCGCCGACAGGGGTTGGCTACACCTTC

d_gene: .
abundance: many
j_gene: TRBJ1-1
v_gene: TRBV20-1
len: 15
CDR3aa: CSARAFEEGSTEAFF
CDR3nt: TGCAGTGCTAGAGCTTTTGAGGAAGGAAGCACTGAAGCTTTCTTT

d_gene: TRBD2
abundance: many
j_gene: TRBJ2-1
v_gene: TRBV6-1
len: 15
CDR3aa: CASSLTSGGGNEQFF
CDR3nt: TGTGCCAGCAGTCTGACTAGCGGGGGGGGTAATGAGCAGTTCTTC

d_gene: .
abundance: once
j_gene: TRBJ2-1
v_gene: TRBV5-6
len: 14
CDR3aa: CASSFVTGANEQFF
CDR3nt: TGTGCCAGCAGCTTTGTTACGGGAGCTAATGAGCAGTTCTTC

d_gene: .
abundance: many
j_gene: TRBJ1-3
v_gene: TRBV2
len: 16
CDR3aa: CASAGLATRSGNTIYF
CDR3nt: TGTGCCAGCGCGGGCCTAGCGACTCGCTCTGGAAACACCATATATTTT

d_gene: TRBD1
abundance: many
j_gene: TRBJ1-2
v_gene: TRBV7-2
len: 15
CDR3aa: CASSRPPGQGVGYTF
CDR3nt: TGTGCCAGCAGCCGACCCCCGGGACAGGGTGTAGGCTACACCTTC

d_gene: .
abundance: many
j_gene: TRBJ2-5
v_gene: TRBV20-1
len: 14
CDR3aa: CSAWDFRVQETQYF
CDR3nt: TGCAGTGCTTGGGACTTTAGGGTCCAAGAGACCCAGTACTTC

d_gene: .
abundance: many
j_gene: TRBJ1-4
v_gene: TRBV28
len: 15
CDR3aa: CASSLFQRSGEKLFF
CDR3nt: TGTGCCAGCAGTTTATTCCAAAGGTCAGGTGAAAAACTGTTTTTT

d_gene: TRBD2
abundance: .
j_gene: TRBJ2-3
v_gene: TRBV15
len: 16
CDR3aa: CATSSLTSGGSGTQYF
CDR3nt: TGTGCCACCAGCAGCCTGACTAGCGGGGGCTCCGGTACGCAGTATTTT